A single sample gave rise to the 24 T cell receptor beta chains below, sequenced in a study of early T cells in non-severe SARS-CoV-2 infection. One entry per CDR3 protein results from TCRdb running MiXCR on the 5' RACE reads. The sample has approximately 110,000 distinct CDR3 sequences, 15% seen once. Sequenced sample: whole blood. These receptors were obtained from an adult who was a healthcare worker with PCR-confirmed SARS-CoV-2 infection or an uninfected control (not recorded which).

The chain links TRBV15 to TRBJ2-5, with 8 nucleotides matching TRBD2. CDR1 and CDR2 (germline): LNHNV, YYDKDF (reference sequence). The CDR3 covers 18 residues. V lost 2 bases to trimming and J lost 4 bases; unmatched junction nucleotides: 15. CDR3 loop: CATSRTVTGGPLGETQYF. The CDR3 DNA follows: TGTGCCACCAGCAGAACGGTAACGGGGGGGCCATTAGGAGAGACCCAGTACTTC.

This clonotype was observed a few times. The gene calls are TRBV4-1 and TRBJ2-5; D could derive from TRBD1 or TRBD2 (6 bases each). CDR1 and CDR2 (germline): MGHRA, YSYEKL. This CDR3 is 15 amino acids long. V was shortened by 1 base and J by 5 bases, with 14 bases between the two germline ends. The CDR3 coding sequence is TGCGCCAGCAGCCAAGTTCAGGGGAGGTTGGAGACCCAGTACTTC. This gives the protein CASSQVQGRLETQYF.

The chain carries TRBV29-1 and TRBJ2-1, with D tentatively TRBD1 (5 bases). This CDR3 is 11 amino acids long. The V end was cut by 8 bases, the J end by 10 bases, with 15 bases between. CDR1 is SQVTM, CDR2 ANQGSEA, per germline. In DNA, the CDR3 is TGCAGCTCGGTAGGGGCGATAGAGCAGTTCTTC. Its protein product is CSSVGAIEQFF.

The chain links TRBV20-1 to TRBJ1-5; tentative D call: TRBD1 (5 bases). Trimming cost V 2 bases and J 6 bases, with 17 bases left between them. The germline V gene encodes CDR1 DFQATT and CDR2 SNEGSKA (reference sequence). The CDR3 spans 15 residues. In nucleotides, the CDR3 is TGCAGTGCTAGATCCGCTGGGGGTTTTGTTCAGCCCCAGCATTTT. It codes for CSARSAGGFVQPQHF.

This sequence joins TRBV12-3 or TRBV12-4 and TRBJ2-3; no reliable D call. The CDR3 has 16 residues. V shed 6 bases and J shed 2 bases, with 18 bases lying between them. The CDR3 loop reads CASRLFGSDLTDTQYF. CDR3 nucleotide sequence: TGTGCCAGCAGGCTTTTCGGGTCAGACCTCACAGATACGCAGTATTTT.

A few counts support this clonotype. J is TRBJ1-2 and V is TRBV2, with 8 bases matching TRBD1. The junction had 6 bases not matched to a gene; V was cut back by 3 bases and J by 3 bases. This CDR3 has 15 amino acids. Germline loops: CDR1 SNHLY, CDR2 FYNNEI. The CDR3 nucleotides read TGTGCCAGCAGTGAGGCGACAGGGGTCGACTATGGCTACACCTTC. It translates to CASSEATGVDYGYTF.

This clonotype was counted only a few times. The chain has TRBV5-1 and TRBJ1-1; TRBD1 might be the D (5 bases). The germline V and J ends were trimmed by 0 bases and 8 bases, with 17 bases remaining between them. Germline V lookup: CDR1 SGHRS, CDR2 YFSETQ. CDR3 length: 15 residues. CDR3 DNA sequence: TGCGCCAGCAGCTTGGGCCAGGCGTGGGGCTCAGAAGCTTTCTTT. It encodes CASSLGQAWGSEAFF.

This clonotype has at least ten counts. The CDR3 DNA reads as TGTGCCTGGAGTAAGGACACCGGGGAGCTGTTTTTT. It is translated as CAWSKDTGELFF. V usage is TRBV30 and J usage is TRBJ2-2, with D hard to call. CDR1 and CDR2 (germline): GTSNPN, SVGIG (reference sequence). The CDR3 runs to 12 residues. Between the trimmed V and J ends, which lost 2 bases and 3 bases, there was a span of 4 bases.

This clonotype came up a few times. The chain couples TRBV5-1 to TRBJ2-1; TRBD2 aligns across 9 bases. The germline V gene has CDR1 SGHRS and CDR2 YFSETQ. After removal of 4 bases from V and 3 bases from J, the junction contained 8 bases not matched to a gene. The CDR3 consists of 16 residues. CDR3: CASSLVAGENYNEQFF. The DNA of the CDR3 is TGCGCCAGCAGCCTAGTAGCGGGGGAGAACTACAATGAGCAGTTCTTC.

The V and J genes are TRBV28 and TRBJ2-3; 11 bases agree with TRBD2. V was clipped by 7 bases and J by 4 bases; unmatched bases: 7. In germline, CDR1 is MDHEN, CDR2 SYDVKM. There are 15 residues in the CDR3. CDR3 nucleotides: TGTGCCAGCAACCGACTAGCGGGACTTGCAGATACGCAGTATTTT. The encoded protein is CASNRLAGLADTQYF.

This clonotype was recorded at least ten times. The chain links TRBV13 to TRBJ2-7, with a weak D call TRBD2 (7 bases). Trimming shortened V by 4 bases and J by 6 bases, and 10 bases separated the two germline ends. CDR3 length: 12 amino acids. CDR1 is PRHDT and CDR2 is FYEKMQ in the germline V gene (reference sequence). CDR3 in amino acids: CASSSGGREQYF. The CDR3 coding sequence is TGTGCCAGCAGCTCCGGGGGGCGCGAGCAGTACTTC.

This clonotype was recorded at least ten times. This rearrangement joins TRBV20-1 to TRBJ1-5; D is unresolved. V lost 2 bases and J 2 bases, leaving 10 bases between the germline ends. The CDR3 contains 14 residues. Per germline, CDR1 DFQATT and CDR2 SNEGSKA (reference sequence). CDR3 bases: TGCAGTGCTAGACCCCCACCAGGCAATCAGCCCCAGCATTTT. It encodes CSARPPPGNQPQHF.

In its sample, this clonotype was seen many times. The gene calls are TRBV12-3 or TRBV12-4 and TRBJ2-7; D perhaps matches TRBD2 (5 bases). The CDR3 extends over 11 amino acids. V was pared by 10 bases and J by 6 bases, with 13 bases between. For the CDR3, the DNA is TGTGCCACCGGCCGGGGTACCGAGCAGTACTTC. As protein: CATGRGTEQYF.

The rearrangement joins TRBV9 to TRBJ1-4; maybe TRBD1 (5 bases). There are 15 residues in the CDR3. Germline V gives CDR1 SGDLS, CDR2 YYNGEE. Trimming took off 0 bases at V and 4 bases at J, with 10 bases between the two ends. CDR3 nucleotides: TGTGCCAGCAGCGTAGACACAGGCTTTAATGAAAAACTGTTTTTT. It specifies CASSVDTGFNEKLFF.

This chain uses TRBV5-1 with TRBJ2-2; the D is unclear. Looked up from germline, CDR1 is SGHRS and CDR2 is YFSETQ. The V end was cut by 0 bases, the J end by 2 bases, with 8 bases between. This CDR3 spans 15 amino acids. The CDR3 is CASSLAQFNTGELFF. CDR3 DNA: TGCGCCAGCAGCTTGGCACAATTTAACACCGGGGAGCTGTTTTTT.

The genes are TRBV20-1 and TRBJ2-3; 8 positions agree with TRBD2. Germline V lookup: CDR1 DFQATT, CDR2 SNEGSKA (reference sequence). The CDR3 has 15 amino acids. Germline trimming cut 3 bases from V and 4 bases from J; bases unmatched to any gene: 9. In DNA form, the CDR3 reads TGCAGTGCTAGCCGCTCTAGCGGGTTTTCAGATACGCAGTATTTT. This codes for CSASRSSGFSDTQYF.

This clonotype was recorded many times. The genes are TRBV7-9 and TRBJ1-1, with D unclear. Deletions cut 1 base from V and 5 bases from J, with 8 bases between. CDR1 and CDR2 from the germline V gene are SEHNR and FQNEAQ (reference sequence). This CDR3 is 13 amino acids long. CDR3 DNA: TGTGCCAGCAGCTTAGGGGAATCGACTGAAGCTTTCTTT. The encoded protein is CASSLGESTEAFF.

The rearrangement joins TRBV4-1 to TRBJ1-4, with D possibly matching TRBD1 (6 bases). Trimming pared 8 bases from V and 5 bases from J, leaving 18 bases between. The length of the CDR3 is 15 residues. CDR1 is MGHRA, CDR2 YSYEKL, per germline. CDR3 amino acids: CASAKGFRGNEKLFF. The CDR3 nucleotides are TGCGCCAGCGCGAAAGGGTTCAGGGGAAATGAAAAACTGTTTTTT.

V gene TRBV4-1 combines with J gene TRBJ2-2; D possibly matches TRBD1 or TRBD2 (6 bases each). The length of the CDR3 is 18 residues. Germline CDR1 and CDR2: MGHRA and YSYEKL. Trimming removed 2 bases at V and 1 base at J, with 17 bases between. The CDR3 loop is CASSQTGWGGKNTGELFF. For the CDR3, the DNA is TGCGCCAGCAGCCAAACAGGGTGGGGCGGGAAGAACACCGGGGAGCTGTTTTTT.

The J gene is TRBJ1-2, the V gene TRBV5-8; TRBD1 aligns across 8 bases. The trim removed 4 bases at V and 5 bases at J, leaving 10 bases unmatched. Germline V gene sequence: CDR1 SGHTS, CDR2 YDEGEE. The CDR3 consists of 15 residues. CDR3 nucleotides: TGTGCCAGCAGCCCAGACAGGGGATCTTTATATGGCTACACCTTC. Protein: CASSPDRGSLYGYTF.

This clonotype was counted a few times. The chain recombines TRBV19 with TRBJ1-5; no clear D gene. The V end lost 0 bases, the J end lost 7 bases, and 13 bases lay between the germline ends. Germline CDR1 and CDR2: LNHDA and SQIVND (reference sequence). The CDR3 spans 15 residues. The CDR3 sequence: CASSIDLLGIQPQHF. The DNA of the CDR3 is TGTGCCAGTAGTATAGATCTTTTAGGGATCCAGCCCCAGCATTTT.

CDR3 DNA sequence: TGTGCCAGCAGCTCGGCCCACAGTGAATGGGAAAAACTGTTTTTT. Residues: CASSSAHSEWEKLFF. The chain links TRBV7-8 to TRBJ1-4; D not resolved. CDR1 is SGHVS and CDR2 is FQNEAQ in the germline V gene. Trimming removed 4 bases at V and 8 bases at J, with 17 bases between. The CDR3 totals 15 residues.

There are a few counts of this clonotype. The chain's CDR3 is CAWGRGPSKNIQYF. The CDR3 DNA follows: TGTGCCTGGGGCAGGGGGCCTTCCAAAAACATTCAGTACTTC. The genes are TRBV5-4 and TRBJ2-4, with 8 bases fitting TRBD1. Losses at the gene ends were 10 bases for V and 2 bases for J; bases not matched to a gene: 8. The germline V gene encodes CDR1 SGHNT and CDR2 YYREEE (reference sequence). The CDR3 loop spans 14 amino acids.

V is TRBV30 and J is TRBJ2-5, with 10 positions matching TRBD2. V shed 3 bases and J 8 bases; nucleotides not matched to a gene: 3. CDR3 size: 12 residues. CDR1 is GTSNPN and CDR2 is SVGIG in the germline V gene (reference sequence). In nucleotides, the CDR3 is TGTGCCTGGAGCCCTAGCGGGGGCACCCAGTACTTC. It translates to CAWSPSGGTQYF.